A selection of T cell receptor beta chains follows, all from one sample in a study of OX40 agonist ivuxolimab in advanced cancers. TCRdb's table, derived via immunoSEQ multiplex PCR, lists solely in-frame clones and lacks some. The profile shows more than 95,000 clones, around 90% of them singletons. Sample: CD4+ or CD8+ T cells sorted from blood, taken in a trial of the OX40 agonist ivuxolimab. Receptors were obtained from an adult with an advanced solid tumor such as melanoma, head and neck, liver or kidney cancer. Each CDR3 is given with its conserved first and last residue. D genes are given only for firm matches. Size tells how often a clone was seen (once, few, many) or the class of an expanded clone, and some rows leave it out.

>TRBV5-1|TRBJ2-3|23|NA|NA
TGCGCCAGCAGCTCGGGCCTCCTCGACCTCTCCCCCCCCGCAAACCGCAGCACAGATACGCAGTATTTT
CASSSGLLDLSPPANRSTDTQYF
>TRBV7-9|TRBJ2-1|19|NA|TRBD1
TGTGCCAGCAGCTTCCCAACAGGGGGCGAGCTGAGCTCCTACAATGAGCAGTTCTTC
CASSFPTGGELSSYNEQFF
>TRBV7-8|TRBJ2-3|14|NA|NA
TGTGCCAGCAGCCTACCCAAGGACGTAGATACGCAGTATTTT
CASSLPKDVDTQYF
>TRBV6-5|TRBJ2-7|14|NA|NA
TGTGCCAGCAGATCCGGGACCGTCAAGAACGAGCAGTACTTC
CASRSGTVKNEQYF
>TRBV7-9|TRBJ1-1|14|NA|NA
TGTGCCAGCAGCTTAGGGGCCCAGAACACTGAAGCTTTCTTT
CASSLGAQNTEAFF
>TRBV7-6|TRBJ2-2|15|once|NA
TGTGCCAGCAGCCTAGGGGACCTTTATACCGGGGAGCTGTTTTTT
CASSLGDLYTGELFF
>TRBV28|TRBJ1-3|15|NA|NA
TGTGCCAGCTCATCACCGGGGCATCTCCGGAACACCATATATTTT
CASSSPGHLRNTIYF
>TRBV4-3|TRBJ2-1|18|NA|NA
TGCGCCAGCAGCCAAGGGGTATTGGGACCGACTTCGGGCAATGAGCAGTTCTTC
CASSQGVLGPTSGNEQFF
>TRBV19|TRBJ1-5|15|NA|NA
TGTGCCAGTAGTACGACCCCCACAGGGAATCAGCCCCAGCATTTT
CASSTTPTGNQPQHF
>TRBV7-6|TRBJ1-4|11|once|NA
TGTGCCAGCAGCCAGAGTGAAAAACTGTTTTTT
CASSQSEKLFF
>TRBV14|TRBJ1-4|15|NA|NA
TGTGCCAGCAGCCCTCTAGGTAGGGGCAATGAAAAACTGTTTTTT
CASSPLGRGNEKLFF
>TRBV27|TRBJ1-3|12|NA|NA
TGTGCCAGCGGTCCTTCTGGAAACACCATATATTTT
CASGPSGNTIYF
>TRBV7-8|TRBJ2-1|15|NA|NA
TGTGCCAGCAGCCCAGGCCCGAGGGACTACAATGAGCAGTTCTTC
CASSPGPRDYNEQFF
>TRBV30|TRBJ1-2|12|NA|NA
TGTGCCTGGAGTCCGGGACCGCAAGGCTACACCTTC
CAWSPGPQGYTF
>TRBV25-1|TRBJ1-5|14|NA|NA
TGTGCCAGCAGTGAATTGACGAGGGATCAGCCCCAGCATTTT
CASSELTRDQPQHF
>TRBV7-2|TRBJ1-6|15|NA|TRBD1
TGTGCCAGCAGCTTAACTGGGACAGCCAATTCACCCCTCCACTTT
CASSLTGTANSPLHF
>TRBV2|TRBJ1-3|13|NA|NA
TGTGCCAGCAACGCGGGGGCTGGAAACACCATATATTTT
CASNAGAGNTIYF
>TRBV7-9|TRBJ2-4|17|few|NA
TGTGCCAGCAGCTTAGACGGGGCCCCGGGAGCCAAAAACATTCAGTACTTC
CASSLDGAPGAKNIQYF
>TRBV5-5|TRBJ2-5|15|NA|NA
TGTGCCAGCAGCTTGGGCCTTGGAGGCCAAGAGACCCAGTACTTC
CASSLGLGGQETQYF
>TRBV21-1|TRBJ2-1|19|once|NA
TGTGCCAGCAGCAAATGGGCTGAGACAGGGGTGGGGTTATACAATGAGCAGTTCTTC
CASSKWAETGVGLYNEQFF
>TRBV28|TRBJ1-2|16|NA|TRBD1
TGTGCCAGCAGTGTCGCAGGGGGGGCTGAGGAGAGAGGCTACACCTTC
CASSVAGGAEERGYTF
>TRBV11-2|TRBJ2-5|16|NA|NA
TGTGCCAGCAGCTCCGACTGGGGGACTTATGGGGAGACCCAGTACTTC
CASSSDWGTYGETQYF
>TRBV28|TRBJ2-7|14|NA|TRBD2
TGTGCCAGCAGACTAGCGTGGAGCTCCTACGAGCAGTACTTC
CASRLAWSSYEQYF
>TRBV5-8|TRBJ2-4|16|NA|TRBD2
TGTGCCAGCAGCCGGAGCCTAGCGGGGGGATGGGGCATTCAGTACTTC
CASSRSLAGGWGIQYF
>TRBV19|TRBJ2-1|13|NA|TRBD1
TGTGCCAGTAGTGGGGACAGGGGGAATGAGCAGTTCTTC
CASSGDRGNEQFF
>TRBV5-4|TRBJ2-5|14|once|NA
TGTGCCAGCAGCTTCAGGACATCGTTGGAGACCCAGTACTTC
CASSFRTSLETQYF
>TRBV30|TRBJ2-5|11|NA|NA
TGTGCCTGGAGTCTACCCAGCGTCCAGTACTTC
CAWSLPSVQYF
>TRBV7-2|TRBJ1-2|16|NA|TRBD1
TGTGCCAGCAGCAGAAACAGGGGGCTGGACAACTATGGCTACACCTTC
CASSRNRGLDNYGYTF
>TRBV5-1|TRBJ2-7|15|once|TRBD1
TGCGCCAGCAGCTTGACAGGGGTAAGCTCCTACGAGCAGTACTTC
CASSLTGVSSYEQYF
>TRBV29-1|TRBJ1-1|13|NA|NA
TGCAGCGTTAAAGGGGGAACTAGCACTGAAGCTTTCTTT
CSVKGGTSTEAFF
>TRBV11-2|TRBJ2-2|17|NA|NA
TGTGCCAGCAGCTTGGGAATTAATGCAGGAGGGACCGGGGAGCTGTTTTTT
CASSLGINAGGTGELFF
>TRBV2|TRBJ2-5|20|NA|TRBD2
TGTGCCAGCAGCGGAGGACATCCGGGACTAGCGGGGGGGTTGGGAGAGACCCAGTACTTC
CASSGGHPGLAGGLGETQYF
>TRBV7-9|TRBJ1-5|17|NA|NA
TGTGCCAGCAGCTCCCCCGGGGAAGGTCGTTGGGGACAGCCCCAGCATTTT
CASSSPGEGRWGQPQHF
>TRBV6-5|TRBJ1-6|15|NA|TRBD1
TGTGCCAGCAGTTTGACCGGGACAGGGAATTCACCCCTCCACTTT
CASSLTGTGNSPLHF
>TRBV10-3|TRBJ2-1|16|NA|TRBD1
TGTGCCATCAGTGAGGCCCCCGGACAGGGCTACAATGAGCAGTTCTTC
CAISEAPGQGYNEQFF
>TRBV10-3|TRBJ2-2|16|NA|NA
TGTGCCACAAGATCCCATCGGGCGACGAACACCGGGGAGCTGTTTTTT
CATRSHRATNTGELFF
>TRBV7-9|TRBJ1-4|14|NA|TRBD1
TGTGCCAGCAGTTGGGCAGGGGGCGAAGAAAAACTGTTTTTT
CASSWAGGEEKLFF
>TRBV10-3|TRBJ1-1|16|NA|NA
TGTGCCATCAGTGAGTCCTCGACAGGCGCGGGGACTGAAGCTTTCTTT
CAISESSTGAGTEAFF
>TRBV7-3|TRBJ2-5|16|NA|TRBD1
TGTGCCAGCAGCTATTCACCTACAGGGGACCAAGAGACCCAGTACTTC
CASSYSPTGDQETQYF